Following are 5 T cell receptor beta chains from one sample sequenced in a study of T cell changes during pregnancy in multiple sclerosis. Sequencing used immunoSEQ multiplex PCR; TCRdb keeps in-frame clones, though not all of them. The repertoire holds some 60,000 clones, with 80% to 95% as singletons. The source was peripheral blood, collected after pregnancy. These receptors were taken from a female donor in good health, enrolled as a control in a pregnancy study.

The rearrangement uses TRBV4-1 and TRBJ1-5; D not certain. V was pared by 4 bases and J by 6 bases, with 7 bases between. The CDR3 spans 12 residues. Germline V gene lookup returns CDR1 MGHRA and CDR2 YSYEKL. In DNA form, the CDR3 reads TGCGCCAGCAGCCGACGGAGTCAGCCCCAGCATTTT. This sequence encodes CASSRRSQPQHF.

Only one count was recorded for this clone. This chain connects TRBV7-2 to TRBJ2-1, with a possible D match to TRBD1 (5 bases). The germline gives CDR1 SGHTA, CDR2 FQGNSA. The CDR3 loop spans 13 amino acids. Trimming stripped 0 bases from V and 5 bases from J, with 5 bases between. The CDR3 nucleotides are TGTGCCAGCAGCTTAGCCAGGGACAATGAGCAGTTCTTC. It encodes CASSLARDNEQFF.

The chain employs TRBV7-8 and TRBJ2-1; 9 bases are a match to TRBD2. Per germline, CDR1 SGHVS and CDR2 FQNEAQ. The ends lost 1 base at V and 7 bases at J; junction bases unmatched: 17. The CDR3 is 19 residues long. Written as DNA, the CDR3 is TGTGCCAGCAGCTTAGGGGGGGCTCTTAGCGGGAGAAAAGGTAATGAGCAGTTCTTC. Protein product: CASSLGGALSGRKGNEQFF.

The chain links TRBV30 to TRBJ1-2, with D uncertain. The CDR3 spans 13 residues. V was clipped by 4 bases and J by 2 bases, with 11 bases between them. The germline gives CDR1 GTSNPN, CDR2 SVGIG (reference sequence). The chain's CDR3 is CAWNFGGNYGYTF. CDR3 nucleotides: TGTGCCTGGAATTTCGGCGGAAACTATGGCTACACCTTC.

This chain uses TRBV7-6 with TRBJ2-2, with TRBD2 matching over 11 bases. The CDR3 consists of 15 residues. Germline V gene data show CDR1 as SGHVS and CDR2 as FNYEAQ. Trimming at V came to 4 bases and at J to 6 bases, leaving 4 bases not matched to a gene. The DNA for the CDR3 is TGTGCCAGCAGCTCTAGCGGGGGGCCCCCCGGGGAGCTGTTTTTT. Protein: CASSSSGGPPGELFF. Complete variable domain (other parts from reference TRBV7-6 and TRBJ2-2): GAGVSQSPRYKVTKRGQDVALRCDPISGHVSLYWYRQALGQGPEFLTYFNYEAQQDKSGLPNDRFSAERPEGSISTLTIQRTEQRDSAMYRCASSSSGGPPGELFFGEGSRLTVL.